This TCR beta chain was found in a study of blood T cell repertoires in COVID-19. About the study: COVID-19 samples from acute and convalescent phases originated in the United States, Italy and Spain. Sample material is recorded as cDNA or gDNA derived from T cells, B-cell-depleted T cells, or PBMCs.

In the original processing: Amplification with reference gene primers provided the estimates of nucleated cell counts. Sequencing used immunoSEQ multiplex PCR; TCRdb keeps in-frame clones, though not all of them. Clonal size and the V and J genes are those of that table, whereas D and trimming came from the DNA. The profile shows roughly 180,000 clones, roughly 79% of them singletons. Looked up from germline, CDR1 is SGHVS and CDR2 is FNYEAQ. The CDR3 runs to 15 residues. Unmatched junction bases numbered 5, after V lost 3 bases and J lost 3 bases. The sequencing sample was made of peripheral blood. The rearrangement uses TRBV7-6 and TRBJ2-3, with 8 bases matching TRBD2. The clonotype was recovered from a man aged 55 to 69 with active or convalescent COVID-19. CDR3 sequence reads: CASSFERERTDTQYF. The CDR3 region has the DNA TGTGCCAGCAGCTTTGAGCGGGAGAGGACAGATACGCAGTATTTT.